Shown below are 2 T cell receptor beta chains from a single sample sequenced in a study of blood T cell repertoires in COVID-19. This table comes from immunoSEQ multiplex PCR, and its TCRdb copy is limited to in-frame clones, with some not included. The table lists roughly 260,000 clones, around nine tenths of them singletons. Sequenced input: peripheral blood. Every receptor here comes from a man aged 35-49 years who had recovered from COVID-19.

The genes are TRBV7-2 and TRBJ1-2; D is ambiguous. Trimming took 4 bases from V and 0 from J, leaving 9 bases between them. This CDR3 is 14 amino acids long. Germline CDR1 SGHTA, CDR2 FQGNSA. CDR3 loop: CASSSVFANYGYTF. The DNA of the CDR3 is TGTGCCAGCAGCTCGGTCTTCGCTAACTATGGCTACACCTTC.

The chain carries TRBV19 and TRBJ1-6; D might be TRBD1 (5 bases). The CDR3 is made up of 13 amino acids. CDR1 is LNHDA and CDR2 is SQIVND in the germline V gene (reference sequence). V dropped 5 bases and J dropped 10 bases, with 12 bases sitting between them. The CDR3: CASSQTARSPLHF. As DNA, the CDR3 is TGTGCCAGTAGTCAGACAGCCCGCTCACCCCTCCACTTT.